The source of this TCR beta chain is a study of blood T cell repertoires in COVID-19. About the research overall: The samples span acute and convalescent COVID-19 from the United States, Italy and Spain. PBMCs, B-cell-depleted T cells, or T cells provided the cDNA or gDNA that made up the material.

CDR1 and CDR2 from the germline V gene are KGHSH and LQKENI. Trimming cost V 0 bases and J 0 bases, with 12 bases left between them. CDR3 length equals 17 residues. Authors' processing steps: Cell counts per sample came from amplifying reference gene primers. Generated by immunoSEQ multiplex PCR, the TCRdb table keeps only in-frame clones and is missing some. The D gene and trimming were derived from the DNA, and the V and J assignments and clone size from that table. The sample lists roughly 320,000 clones, around 85% occurring once. Input material: peripheral blood. This chain connects TRBV18 to TRBJ1-3; D remains unclear. This clonotype originated in a human donor in a cohort sampled during active COVID-19. The CDR3 region is CASSPPDFWTSGNTIYF. The CDR3 DNA is TGTGCCAGCTCACCACCGGACTTTTGGACCTCTGGAAACACCATATATTTT.